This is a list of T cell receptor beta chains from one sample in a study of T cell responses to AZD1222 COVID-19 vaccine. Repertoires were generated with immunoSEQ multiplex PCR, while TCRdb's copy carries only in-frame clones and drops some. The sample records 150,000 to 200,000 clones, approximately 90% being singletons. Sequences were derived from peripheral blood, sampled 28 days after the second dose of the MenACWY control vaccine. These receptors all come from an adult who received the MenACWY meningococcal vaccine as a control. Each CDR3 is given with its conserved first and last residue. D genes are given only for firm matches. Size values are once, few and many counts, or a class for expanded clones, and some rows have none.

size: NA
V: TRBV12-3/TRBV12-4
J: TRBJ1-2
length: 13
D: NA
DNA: TGTGCCAGCAGCATTGAGGGGGTGTACGGCTACACCTTC
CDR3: CASSIEGVYGYTF

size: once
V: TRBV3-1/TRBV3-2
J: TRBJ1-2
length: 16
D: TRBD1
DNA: TGTGCCAGCAGCCAAGAAAGGGATAACAGGGGAAGTGGCTACACCTTC
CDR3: CASSQERDNRGSGYTF

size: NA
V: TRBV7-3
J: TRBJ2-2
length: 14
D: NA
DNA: TGTGCCAGCAGCTTAAACAGCAACACCGGGGAGCTGTTTTTT
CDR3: CASSLNSNTGELFF

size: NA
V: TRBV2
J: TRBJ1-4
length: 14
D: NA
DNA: TGTGCCAGCAGTCAGACAGGACCGAATGAAAAACTGTTTTTT
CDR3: CASSQTGPNEKLFF

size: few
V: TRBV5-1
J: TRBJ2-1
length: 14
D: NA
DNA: TGCGCCAGCAGCTTGGCCGTACAGGTCGGCGAGCAGTTCTTC
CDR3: CASSLAVQVGEQFF

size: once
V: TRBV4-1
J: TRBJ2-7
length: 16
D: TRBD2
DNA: TGCGCCAGCAGCCAAGGACGTCTAGCGGGAGTCAGGGAGCAGTACTTC
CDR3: CASSQGRLAGVREQYF

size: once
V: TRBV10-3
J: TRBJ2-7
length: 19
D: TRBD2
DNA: TGTGCCATCAGTGAGTCGGGTAGCGGGAGGGCCGGTGGAAGGTACGAGCAGTACTTC
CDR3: CAISESGSGRAGGRYEQYF

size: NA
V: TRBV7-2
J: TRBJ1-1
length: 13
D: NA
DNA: TGTGCCAGCAGCTTAGTACCGAGCACACCGGCTTTCTTT
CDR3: CASSLVPSTPAFF

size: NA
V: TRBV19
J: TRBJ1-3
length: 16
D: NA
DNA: TGTGCCAGTAGCCTACAGGGCCCGCACTCTGGAAACACCATATATTTT
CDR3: CASSLQGPHSGNTIYF

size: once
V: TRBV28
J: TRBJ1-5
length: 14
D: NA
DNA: TGTGCCAGCAGTACACAGGGAGGAGGTCAGCCCCAGCATTTT
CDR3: CASSTQGGGQPQHF

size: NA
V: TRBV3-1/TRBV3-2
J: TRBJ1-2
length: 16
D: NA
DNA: TGTGCCAGCAGCCAAGAACGCGGAAGAGTAGGATATGGCTACACCTTC
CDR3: CASSQERGRVGYGYTF

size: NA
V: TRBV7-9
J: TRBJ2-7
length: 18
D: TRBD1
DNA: TGTGCCAGCAGCTTAGCTCTTTCCGGGACAGGGTTTATTTACGAGCAGTACTTC
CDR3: CASSLALSGTGFIYEQYF

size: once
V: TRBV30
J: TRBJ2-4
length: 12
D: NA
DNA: TGTGCCTGGAGTGTGGTGGGAAACATTCAGTACTTC
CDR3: CAWSVVGNIQYF

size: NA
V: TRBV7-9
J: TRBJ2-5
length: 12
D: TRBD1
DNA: TGTGCCAGTACTGACAGGGATGAGACCCAGTACTTC
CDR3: CASTDRDETQYF

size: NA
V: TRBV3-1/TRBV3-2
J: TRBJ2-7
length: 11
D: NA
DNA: TGTGCCAGCAGTGGGGGTTACGAGCAGTACTTC
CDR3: CASSGGYEQYF

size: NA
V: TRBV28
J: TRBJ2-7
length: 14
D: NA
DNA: TGTGCCAGCAGTTCCGGGGGTCCCGTCCACGAGCAGTACTTC
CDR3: CASSSGGPVHEQYF

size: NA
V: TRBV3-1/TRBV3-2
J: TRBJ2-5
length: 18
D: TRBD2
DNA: TGTGCCAGCAGTCACCGACTAGCATCTAGGCAGTACCAAGAGACCCAGTACTTC
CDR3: CASSHRLASRQYQETQYF

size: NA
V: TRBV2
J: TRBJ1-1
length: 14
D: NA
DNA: TGTGCCAGCAGTGTGAAAGGGTTTGGCACTGAAGCTTTCTTT
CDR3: CASSVKGFGTEAFF

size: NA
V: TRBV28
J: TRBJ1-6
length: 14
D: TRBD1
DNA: TGTGCCAGCAACACCGGGACAGAAAATTCACCCCTCCACTTT
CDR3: CASNTGTENSPLHF

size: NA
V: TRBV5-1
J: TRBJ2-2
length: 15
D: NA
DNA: TGCGCCAGCAGCTGGACTGATCTAGGGACCGGGGAGCTGTTTTTT
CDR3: CASSWTDLGTGELFF

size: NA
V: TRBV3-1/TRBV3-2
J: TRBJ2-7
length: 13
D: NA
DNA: TGTGCCAGCAGCCAAGGCCAGGCGAGGGAGCAGTACTTC
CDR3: CASSQGQAREQYF

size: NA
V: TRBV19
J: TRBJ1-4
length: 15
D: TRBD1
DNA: TGTGCCAGTAGTTCGGGACAGCTCCAATTTGAAAAACTGTTTTTT
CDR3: CASSSGQLQFEKLFF

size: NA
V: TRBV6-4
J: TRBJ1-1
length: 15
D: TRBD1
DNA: TGTGCCAGCAGTGCATCAGGGGGGGCGAACACTGAAGCTTTCTTT
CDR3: CASSASGGANTEAFF

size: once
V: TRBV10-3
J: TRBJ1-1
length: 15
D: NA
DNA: TGTGCCATTACCTTTACCCGGGAGCCTGGCACTGAAGCTTTCTTT
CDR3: CAITFTREPGTEAFF

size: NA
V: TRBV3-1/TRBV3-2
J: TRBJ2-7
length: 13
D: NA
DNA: TGTGCCAGCAGCCTGGCGCGTCTCGGCGAGCAGTACTTC
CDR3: CASSLARLGEQYF

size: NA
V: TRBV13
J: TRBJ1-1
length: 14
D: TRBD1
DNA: TGTGCCAGCAGCTCCAGGGCGAGGGGGCCTGAAGCTTTCTTT
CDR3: CASSSRARGPEAFF

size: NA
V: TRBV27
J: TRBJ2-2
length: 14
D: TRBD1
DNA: TGTGCCAGCAGTCACAGGGGGCACACCGGGGAGCTGTTTTTT
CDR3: CASSHRGHTGELFF

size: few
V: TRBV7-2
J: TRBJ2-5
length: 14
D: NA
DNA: TGTGCCAGCAGCTTAGGTTGGCAGCAAGAGACCCAGTACTTC
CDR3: CASSLGWQQETQYF

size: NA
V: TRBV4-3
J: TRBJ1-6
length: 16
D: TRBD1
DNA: TGCGCCAGCGCCAAGGGGGCCAGCCCGAATAATTCACCCCTCCACTTT
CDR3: CASAKGASPNNSPLHF

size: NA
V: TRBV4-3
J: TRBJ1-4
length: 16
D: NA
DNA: TGCGCCAGCAGCCAAGATAAGGGGGTCCTCAATGAAAAACTGTTTTTT
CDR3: CASSQDKGVLNEKLFF

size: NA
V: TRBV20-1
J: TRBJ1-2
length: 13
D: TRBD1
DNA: TGCAGTGCTAGTTTCACAGGGGCCGCTGGCTACACCTTC
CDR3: CSASFTGAAGYTF

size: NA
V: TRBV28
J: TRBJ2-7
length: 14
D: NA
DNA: TGTGCCAGCAGTCCTGGGGGCCGGCGGTACGAGCAGTACTTC
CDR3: CASSPGGRRYEQYF

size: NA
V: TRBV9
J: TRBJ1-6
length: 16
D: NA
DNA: TGTGCCAGCAGCGAGGGCCCGGCCAGCAATAATTCACCCCTCCACTTT
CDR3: CASSEGPASNNSPLHF

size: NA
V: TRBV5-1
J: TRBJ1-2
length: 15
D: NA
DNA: TGCGCCAGCAGCTTAGCCAGGGCTAATAACTATGGCTACACCTTC
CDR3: CASSLARANNYGYTF

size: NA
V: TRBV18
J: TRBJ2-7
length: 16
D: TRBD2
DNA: TGTGCCAGCTCACCCCTCGGGACTAGCGGGAGTTACGAGCAGTACTTC
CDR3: CASSPLGTSGSYEQYF

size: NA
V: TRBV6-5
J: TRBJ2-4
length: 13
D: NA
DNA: TGTGCCAGCAGCCTTCCCGGGACGAGCATTCAGTACTTC
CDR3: CASSLPGTSIQYF

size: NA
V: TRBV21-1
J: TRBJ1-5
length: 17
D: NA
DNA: TGTGCCAGCAGTCCCCCCCCGGGGGGACAGGGTCGACAGCCCCAGCATTTT
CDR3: CASSPPPGGQGRQPQHF

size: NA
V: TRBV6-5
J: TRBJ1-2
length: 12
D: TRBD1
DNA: TGTGCCAGCATTGGACAGGACTATGGCTACACCTTC
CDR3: CASIGQDYGYTF

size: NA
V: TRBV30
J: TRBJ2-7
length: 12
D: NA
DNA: TGTGCCTGGACTTCGGGGGCCGATGGGCAGTACTTC
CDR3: CAWTSGADGQYF

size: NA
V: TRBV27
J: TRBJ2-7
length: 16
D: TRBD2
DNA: TGTGCCAGCAGTTCTCCACGGGGGGGAGAGAGTCCTCAGCAGTACTTC
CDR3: CASSSPRGGESPQQYF

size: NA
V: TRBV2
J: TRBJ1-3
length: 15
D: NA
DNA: TGTGCCAGCAGTGAAGCGAGGAACTCTGGAAACACCATATATTTT
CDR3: CASSEARNSGNTIYF

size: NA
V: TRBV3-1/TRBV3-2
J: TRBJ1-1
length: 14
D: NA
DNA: TGTGCCAGCAGCCAAGGGGGAGGGGGCACTGAAGCTTTCTTT
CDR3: CASSQGGGGTEAFF

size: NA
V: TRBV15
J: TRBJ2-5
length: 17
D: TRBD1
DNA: TGTGCCACCAGCAGAGTGGGACAGGGGGCTCCCCAAGAGACCCAGTACTTC
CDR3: CATSRVGQGAPQETQYF

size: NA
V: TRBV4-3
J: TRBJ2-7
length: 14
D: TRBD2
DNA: TGCGCCAGCAGCCAAACTAGCGGAGGCTACGAGCAGTACTTC
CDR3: CASSQTSGGYEQYF

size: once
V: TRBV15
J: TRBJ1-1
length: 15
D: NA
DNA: TGTGCCACCAGCAGAGGTTCCTCTGAGAACACTGAAGCTTTCTTT
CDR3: CATSRGSSENTEAFF

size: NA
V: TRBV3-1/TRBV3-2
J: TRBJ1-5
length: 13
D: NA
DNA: TGTGCCAGCAGCCAAAGGAAGGATCAGCCCCAGCATTTT
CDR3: CASSQRKDQPQHF

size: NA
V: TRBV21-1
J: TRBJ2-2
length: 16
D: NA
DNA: TGTGCCAGCAGCAAATGCGGGGGGCCCCGTGGAGGGGAGCTGTTTTTT
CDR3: CASSKCGGPRGGELFF

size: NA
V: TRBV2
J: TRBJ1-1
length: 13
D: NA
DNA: TGTGCCAGCAGTATGTACCGGGAGACTGAAGCTTTCTTT
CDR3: CASSMYRETEAFF

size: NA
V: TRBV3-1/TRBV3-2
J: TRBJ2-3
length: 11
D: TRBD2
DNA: TGTGCCTGCGGGAGAGGAGATACGCAGTATTTT
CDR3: CACGRGDTQYF

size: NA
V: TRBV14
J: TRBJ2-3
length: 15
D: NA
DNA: TGTGCCAGCAGCCAAGATCTGCTAGAAACAGATACGCAGTATTTT
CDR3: CASSQDLLETDTQYF

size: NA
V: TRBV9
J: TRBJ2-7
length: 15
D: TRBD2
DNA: TGTGCCAGCAGCGTAGCGGGCGGGAGGGCCGTCGAGCAGTACTTC
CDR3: CASSVAGGRAVEQYF

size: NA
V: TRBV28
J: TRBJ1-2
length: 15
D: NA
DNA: TGTGCCAGCAGTTCCCCAGGGAAGCCTAACTATGGCTACACCTTC
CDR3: CASSSPGKPNYGYTF